These 14 T cell receptor beta chains were sequenced from one sample in a study of T cells in Graves' hyperthyroidism and ophthalmopathy. Amplification targeted TCR beta CDR3 regions from RNA transcripts. An initial round of RT-PCR targeting the TCR CDR3 relied on the HTBI primer set. TCRdb reprocessed the multiplex PCR reads via MiXCR and lists one record per CDR3 protein. The sample carries about 640,000 distinct CDR3 sequences, around 21% recorded once. Sequenced: blood. These receptor sequences come from a man aged 25-45 years with Graves' ophthalmopathy.

This chain joins TRBV11-3 and TRBJ2-1; D remains unclear. Trimming shortened V by 3 bases and J by 7 bases, and 10 bases separated the two germline ends. This CDR3 spans 13 amino acids. Germline loops: CDR1 SGHNT, CDR2 YENEEA. The CDR3 region has the DNA TGTGCCAGCAGCTTGGCCACACAGAATGAGCAGTTCTTC. It encodes CASSLATQNEQFF.

This clonotype was found a few times. V and J are TRBV20-1 and TRBJ1-5, with TRBD1 identical over 8 bases. Germline V gene data show CDR1 as DFQATT and CDR2 as SNEGSKA (reference sequence). CDR3 length: 14 residues. The J segment lost 8 bases and the V segment lost 0 bases, leaving 6 bases of the junction unmatched. The CDR3 DNA reads TGCAGTGCTAGAGATCGGCAGGGGGCGAAGCCCCAGCATTTT. This gives the protein CSARDRQGAKPQHF.

This clonotype has ten or more counts. This sequence joins TRBV28 and TRBJ2-7; the match to TRBD1 covers 7 bases. V lost 3 bases, J lost 5 bases, and 13 bases stayed unmatched. Germline V gene lookup returns CDR1 MDHEN and CDR2 SYDVKM. CDR3 length equals 16 residues. The CDR3 bases are TGTGCCAGCAGTTTCCCAACCAGGGGGATTGGGAACGAGCAGTACTTC. It is translated as CASSFPTRGIGNEQYF.

The chain has TRBV12-5 and TRBJ2-7; 7 bases line up with TRBD1. The CDR3 loop spans 15 amino acids. The J segment lost 0 bases and the V segment lost 3 bases, leaving 5 bases of the junction unmatched. Germline V gives CDR1 LGHNT, CDR2 FRNRAP. As DNA, the CDR3 is TGTGCTAGTGGTTTACAGGGGTCGACCTCCTACGAGCAGTACTTC. Translation gives CASGLQGSTSYEQYF.

This clonotype has only a few counts. The chain employs TRBV7-9 and TRBJ2-1; 11 positions match TRBD2. V lost 0 bases and J lost 6; bases outside the gene matches: 1. CDR1 is SEHNR and CDR2 is FQNEAQ in the germline V gene (reference sequence). The CDR3 spans 15 residues. The CDR3 region is CASSLALAGGNEQFF. The CDR3 bases are TGTGCCAGCAGCTTAGCCCTAGCGGGAGGCAATGAGCAGTTCTTC.

The chain links TRBV6-4 to TRBJ1-2; a weak D match, TRBD1 (5 bases). CDR1 and CDR2 from the germline V gene are MRHNA and SNTAGT. The germline V and J ends were trimmed by 0 bases and 8 bases, with 13 bases remaining between them. The CDR3 has 14 residues. The CDR3 protein is CASSDSQGRGGYTF. The CDR3 coding sequence is TGTGCCAGCAGTGACTCCCAGGGCCGAGGAGGCTACACCTTC.

There are a few counts of this clonotype. The chain has TRBV10-1 and TRBJ2-2; 7 bases line up with TRBD1. Trimming at V came to 0 bases and at J to 9 bases, leaving 7 bases not matched to a gene. The germline V gene has CDR1 WNHNN and CDR2 SYGVQD (reference sequence). This CDR3 has 15 amino acids. The CDR3 reads CASSESVTGSRELFF. The CDR3 DNA sequence: TGCGCCAGCAGTGAGTCGGTGACAGGGAGCCGGGAGCTGTTTTTT.

The rearrangement joins TRBV19 to TRBJ2-1, with 8 bases matching TRBD2. CDR1 and CDR2 (germline): LNHDA, SQIVND (reference sequence). Trimming at V came to 1 base and at J to 2 bases, leaving 4 bases not matched to a gene. The CDR3 has 16 amino acids. CDR3 sequence (DNA): TGTGCCAGTAGTATAGGTGCTAGCGGGCCCTACAATGAGCAGTTCTTC. This translates into CASSIGASGPYNEQFF.

This clonotype has more than one count but fewer than ten. The chain recombines TRBV28 with TRBJ2-2; perhaps TRBD1 as D (5 bases). This CDR3 is built from 17 residues. The germline gives CDR1 MDHEN, CDR2 SYDVKM. V was trimmed by 7 bases and J by 0 bases, leaving 18 bases between them. In DNA, the CDR3 is TGTGCCAGCACCCAATGGGGCGGAAACGCGAACACCGGGGAGCTGTTTTTT. This codes for CASTQWGGNANTGELFF.

This clonotype appeared a few times. V is TRBV6-1 and J is TRBJ2-7, with 9 positions matching TRBD1. V shed 6 bases, J shed 0 bases, and the junction held 6 bases outside the gene matches. This CDR3 is built from 15 residues. In germline, CDR1 is MNHNS, CDR2 SASEGT. DNA of the CDR3: TGTGCCAGCAGAGCTACGGGACAGGGCTCCTACGAGCAGTACTTC. This translates into CASRATGQGSYEQYF.

This clonotype was seen more than once but under ten times. The chain joins TRBV9 to TRBJ2-3; perhaps TRBD2 as D (7 bases). The CDR3 is 15 residues long. V shed 4 bases and J shed 5 bases, with 17 bases lying between them. Germline lookup yields CDR1 SGDLS and CDR2 YYNGEE. The CDR3 nucleotides read TGTGCCAGCAGCCAGGCTCCAGGGGAGGGAGATACGCAGTATTTT. This gives the protein CASSQAPGEGDTQYF.

The chain has TRBV27 and TRBJ2-1, with D possibly matching TRBD2 (6 bases). CDR3 length: 15 amino acids. V dropped 6 bases and J dropped 0 bases, with 12 bases sitting between them. The germline gives CDR1 MNHEY, CDR2 SMNVEV (reference sequence). For the CDR3, the DNA is TGTGCCAGCAGGGAGGGCTTGAGCTCCTACAATGAGCAGTTCTTC. It codes for CASREGLSSYNEQFF.

This clonotype was found a few times. The chain uses TRBV20-1 and TRBJ2-5; the D is unclear. Germline V gene sequence: CDR1 DFQATT, CDR2 SNEGSKA (reference sequence). Trimming took off 6 bases at V and 4 bases at J, with 18 bases between the two ends. This CDR3 region has 14 residues. As DNA, the CDR3 is TGCAGTGCCACCGGCAGTGGATCTTTAGAGACCCAGTACTTC. Its protein product is CSATGSGSLETQYF.

This clonotype was recorded a few times. The chain recombines TRBV20-1 with TRBJ2-1; 13 bases are shared with TRBD2. The germline CDR1 and CDR2 sequences are DFQATT and SNEGSKA (reference sequence). The CDR3 length is 17 residues. The trim removed 5 bases at V and 0 bases at J, leaving 7 bases unmatched. The CDR3 nucleotides are TGCAGTGCTTCGGGACTAGCGGGAAGAAGCTCCTACAATGAGCAGTTCTTC. Its protein product is CSASGLAGRSSYNEQFF.